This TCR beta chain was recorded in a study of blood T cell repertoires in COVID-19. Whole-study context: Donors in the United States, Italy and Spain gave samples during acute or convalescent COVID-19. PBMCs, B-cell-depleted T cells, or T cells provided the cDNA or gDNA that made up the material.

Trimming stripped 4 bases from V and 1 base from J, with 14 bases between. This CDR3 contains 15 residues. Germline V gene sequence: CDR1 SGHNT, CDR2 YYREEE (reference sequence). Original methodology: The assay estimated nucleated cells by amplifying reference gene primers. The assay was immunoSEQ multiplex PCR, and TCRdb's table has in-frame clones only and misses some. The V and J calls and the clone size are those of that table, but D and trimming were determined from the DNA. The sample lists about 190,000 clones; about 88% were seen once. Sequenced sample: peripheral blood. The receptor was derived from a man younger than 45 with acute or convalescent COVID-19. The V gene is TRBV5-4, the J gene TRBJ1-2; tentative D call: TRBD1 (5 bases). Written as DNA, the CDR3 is TGTGCCAGCAGCCCCTTCGGGGGAGGTAACTATGGCTACACCTTC. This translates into CASSPFGGGNYGYTF.